One sample yielded the 28 T cell receptor beta chains listed below, sequenced in a study of T cells in Graves' hyperthyroidism and ophthalmopathy. Amplified TCR beta CDR3 regions derived from RNA transcripts. An initial round of RT-PCR targeting the TCR CDR3 relied on the HTBI primer set. TCRdb itself ran the multiplex PCR reads through MiXCR, one entry per CDR3 protein. The sample shows roughly 380,000 distinct CDR3 sequences, 19% of them seen only once. The material sequenced was blood. The receptors were gathered from a woman between 18 and 30 years old with Graves' hyperthyroidism.

This clonotype has a handful of counts. This chain's CDR3 is CASSLMGDNQPQHF. In DNA form, the CDR3 reads TGCGCCAGCAGCTTGATGGGGGACAATCAGCCCCAGCATTTT. The chain is built from TRBV5-1 and TRBJ1-5; possible D gene TRBD1, 5 bases. Trimming stripped 1 base from V and 3 bases from J, with 8 bases between. The CDR3 has 14 residues. Germline V gene sequence: CDR1 SGHRS, CDR2 YFSETQ.

This clonotype was recorded at least ten times. The chain joins TRBV7-9 to TRBJ2-5; D call uncertain. The V end lost 3 bases, the J end lost 1 base, and 6 bases lay between the germline ends. Germline V gives CDR1 SEHNR, CDR2 FQNEAQ (reference sequence). CDR3 length: 13 amino acids. CDR3 DNA sequence: TGTGCCAGCAGCTTTCAGCGCCAAGAGACCCAGTACTTC. Its translation is CASSFQRQETQYF.

V and J are TRBV18 and TRBJ2-7; D remains unclear. The CDR3 covers 14 residues. Germline-derived CDR1 and CDR2 are KGHSH and LQKENI. V was trimmed by 3 bases and J by 1 base, leaving 10 bases between them. The CDR3 protein is CASSPTDNSYEQYF. CDR3 DNA: TGTGCCAGCTCACCGACCGACAATTCCTACGAGCAGTACTTC.

This rearrangement joins TRBV2 to TRBJ2-7, with D perhaps TRBD2 (5 bases). This CDR3 comprises 15 residues. The ends were cut back, 4 bases at V and 6 bases at J, with 19 bases in the middle. Germline values: CDR1 SNHLY, CDR2 FYNNEI. The CDR3 loop reads CASSGDRGSACEQYF. The CDR3, as DNA: TGTGCCAGCAGTGGAGATCGCGGGTCAGCCTGCGAGCAGTACTTC.

This clonotype was counted at least ten times. V is TRBV6-1 and J is TRBJ2-7; perhaps TRBD1 as D (5 bases). This CDR3 contains 13 residues. Germline V gene data show CDR1 as MNHNS and CDR2 as SASEGT. With 6 bases removed from V and 6 bases from J, the gap between germline ends came to 15 bases. The CDR3 DNA sequence: TGTGCCAGCAGCCTAGTAGGGGAAAGCGAGCAGTACTTC. Protein sequence: CASSLVGESEQYF.

This clonotype was seen ten or more times. The J gene is TRBJ1-2, the V gene TRBV6-5; D unclear. The CDR3 runs to 15 residues. Trimming removed 0 bases at V and 8 bases at J, with 16 bases between. The V gene's germline CDR1 is MNHEY and CDR2 SVGAGI. The CDR3 DNA follows: TGTGCCAGCAGTTACTCGATATGGGGTTCAGAAGGCTACACCTTC. It is translated as CASSYSIWGSEGYTF.

This clonotype occurred a few times. This sequence joins TRBV10-3 and TRBJ1-5; TRBD1 matches 7 bases. Germline V gene data show CDR1 as ENHRY and CDR2 as SYGVKD. V shed 9 bases, J shed 4 bases, and the junction held 3 bases outside the gene matches. CDR3 length: 12 amino acids. CDR3 amino acids: CAIGTDNQPQHF. The CDR3 region has the DNA TGTGCCATTGGGACAGATAATCAGCCCCAGCATTTT.

This clonotype came up many times. J is TRBJ1-2 and V is TRBV30, with a tentative D call TRBD1 (5 bases). V lost 4 bases and J 4 bases, leaving 10 bases between the germline ends. The CDR3 spans 12 residues. Germline V gene sequence: CDR1 GTSNPN, CDR2 SVGIG (reference sequence). The chain's CDR3 is CAWNRDLYGYTF. CDR3 in DNA: TGTGCCTGGAACCGGGACCTCTATGGCTACACCTTC.

This clonotype was seen more than once but under ten times. A much larger clone lies a single base off, so this may be a read error. The chain combines TRBV24-1 with TRBJ1-1; D is uncertain. Germline CDR1 is KGHDR and CDR2 is SFDVKD. The CDR3 loop spans 13 amino acids. CDR3 amino acids: CATSDWRRAEACF. The CDR3 DNA sequence: TGTGCCACCAGTGACTGGCGGCGGGCTGAAGCTTGCTTT.

This clonotype was picked up many times. One end of the junction fails to match germline, which may point to a read error. J is TRBJ2-7 and V is TRBV12-3 or TRBV12-4; 12 nucleotides agree with TRBD1. The CDR3 length is 14 residues. The chain's CDR3 is CASRTGTGGTYTHF. The DNA of the CDR3 is TGTGCCAGCAGGACCGGGACAGGGGGCACCTACACCCACTTC.

This clonotype was counted a single time. V is TRBV11-2 and J is TRBJ1-1; D may be TRBD1 (6 bases). Deletions cut 6 bases from V and 10 bases from J, with 12 bases between. The CDR3 is made up of 11 amino acids. The V gene's germline CDR1 is SGHAT and CDR2 FQNNGV. CDR3 sequence reads: CASSGGLGAFF. The DNA of the CDR3 is TGTGCCAGCAGTGGGGGGCTTGGAGCTTTCTTT. Full variable domain (missing parts from reference TRBV11-2 and TRBJ1-1): EAGVAQSPRYKIIEKRQSVAFWCNPISGHATLYWYQQILGQGPKLLIQFQNNGVVDDSQLPKDRFSAERLKGVDSTLKIQPAKLEDSAVYLCASSGGLGAFFGQGTRLTVV.

In this sample, this clonotype turned up many times. The chain couples TRBV6-1 to TRBJ1-3; no reliable D call. This CDR3 has 13 amino acids. Between the trimmed V and J ends, which lost 5 bases and 4 bases, there was a span of 9 bases. Germline CDR1 reads MNHNS; CDR2 reads SASEGT. The CDR3 is CASSITVGNTIYF. The CDR3 nucleotides are TGTGCCAGCAGTATCACAGTAGGAAACACCATATATTTT.

This clonotype was observed many times. The chain uses TRBV6-1 and TRBJ1-2; D ambiguous. CDR3 size: 16 residues. V was shortened by 1 base and J by 0 bases, with 12 bases between the two germline ends. Germline CDR1 and CDR2: MNHNS and SASEGT. CDR3 in DNA: TGTGCCAGCAGTGAAGTTCAGACGGAGGCTAACTATGGCTACACCTTC. The encoded protein is CASSEVQTEANYGYTF.

This clonotype was observed a single time. The chain joins TRBV28 to TRBJ1-6; D is perhaps TRBD1 (5 bases). The germline gives CDR1 MDHEN, CDR2 SYDVKM. The CDR3 runs to 14 residues. V shed 3 bases and J shed 6 bases, with 9 bases lying between them. In DNA form, the CDR3 reads TGTGCCAGCAGTTTTTCCCAGGGTAATTCACCCCTCCACTTT. Protein product: CASSFSQGNSPLHF.

The table lists this clonotype with many counts. This chain connects TRBV7-8 to TRBJ1-1, with 7 bases matching TRBD1. V dropped 5 bases and J dropped 4; count of bases not matched to a gene: 7. Germline CDR1 SGHVS, CDR2 FQNEAQ. The CDR3 has 14 residues. The DNA for the CDR3 is TGTGCCAGCAGCACCGACAGGGTGGGCACTGAAGCTTTCTTT. This translates into CASSTDRVGTEAFF.

This clonotype was seen repeatedly, ten times or more. J is TRBJ1-1 and V is TRBV15; D uncertain. The CDR3 totals 12 residues. Germline V CDR1 and CDR2: LNHNV, YYDKDF (reference sequence). Trimming cost V 7 bases and J 0 bases, with 6 bases left between them. The CDR3 sequence: CATTKMNTEAFF. In nucleotides, the CDR3 is TGTGCCACCACCAAAATGAACACTGAAGCTTTCTTT.

In its sample, this clonotype was seen many times. This may stem from a read error, because a much larger clone lies one nucleotide away. For the CDR3, the DNA is TGCGGTGCTAGACGGGGACTTAGCAATCAGCCCCAGCATTTT. Its translation is CGARRGLSNQPQHF. V and J are TRBV20-1 and TRBJ1-5; D might be TRBD1 (5 bases). The length of the CDR3 is 14 residues. CDR1 is DFQATT, CDR2 SNEGSKA, per germline (reference sequence).

This clonotype was counted a few times. The V and J genes are TRBV11-2 and TRBJ2-5; D gene unclear. The germline gives CDR1 SGHAT, CDR2 FQNNGV. The ends were cut back, 2 bases at V and 4 bases at J, with 5 bases in the middle. The CDR3 length is 12 residues. CDR3 amino acids: CASSLFPETQYF. CDR3 bases: TGTGCCAGCAGCTTATTCCCAGAGACCCAGTACTTC. Together with reference TRBV11-2 and TRBJ2-5, the CDR3 gives the full variable domain: EAGVAQSPRYKIIEKRQSVAFWCNPISGHATLYWYQQILGQGPKLLIQFQNNGVVDDSQLPKDRFSAERLKGVDSTLKIQPAKLEDSAVYLCASSLFPETQYFGPGTRLLVL.

This clonotype was recorded many times. V and J are TRBV12-5 and TRBJ1-5, with D uncertain. Deletions cut 4 bases from V and 5 bases from J, with 12 bases between. The germline CDR1 and CDR2 sequences are LGHNT and FRNRAP. The CDR3 is made up of 14 amino acids. CDR3 bases: TGTGCTAGTGGTTCGCTCCCGGCTGATCAGCCCCAGCATTTT. Its protein product is CASGSLPADQPQHF.

This clonotype showed up many times. The J gene is TRBJ1-2, the V gene TRBV20-1; 7 positions match TRBD1. The CDR3 consists of 12 residues. Germline CDR1 DFQATT, CDR2 SNEGSKA (reference sequence). The CDR3 is CRVTGANYGYTF. The CDR3 DNA follows: TGCAGGGTTACAGGGGCCAACTATGGCTACACCTTC.

This clonotype has a count of ten or more. The DNA for the CDR3 is TGTGCCAGCAACGGACTAGCGGGGGGTTGGGGGGAGCTGTTTTTT. Its translation: CASNGLAGGWGELFF. V usage is TRBV12-3 or TRBV12-4 and J usage is TRBJ2-2, with 14 bases identical to TRBD2. V was pared by 7 bases and J by 8 bases, with 6 bases of the junction left unmatched. The CDR3 length is 15 residues.

This clonotype was found many times. The chain carries TRBV2 and TRBJ1-2; 7 bases align to TRBD1. Germline V gene data show CDR1 as SNHLY and CDR2 as FYNNEI. This CDR3 is built from 15 residues. V dropped 5 bases and J dropped 2; count of bases not matched to a gene: 8. Here the CDR3 reads CASSLDDRVNYGYTF. Here the CDR3 DNA reads TGTGCCAGCAGTTTAGATGACAGGGTCAACTATGGCTACACCTTC.

This clonotype was detected ten times or more. This rearrangement joins TRBV6-4 to TRBJ1-1, with a weak D call TRBD1 (6 bases). This CDR3 has 14 residues. The V gene lost 7 bases and the J gene lost 0 bases, with 12 bases spanning the gap. Germline V CDR1 and CDR2: MRHNA, SNTAGT. This CDR3 reads CASTGDTLNTEAFF. In DNA form, the CDR3 reads TGTGCCAGCACTGGGGACACGCTGAACACTGAAGCTTTCTTT.

This clonotype was detected ten times or more. The chain has TRBV12-3 or TRBV12-4 and TRBJ1-2; the D is unclear. This CDR3 spans 14 amino acids. Trimming cost V 2 bases and J 4 bases, with 11 bases left between them. The CDR3 DNA sequence: TGTGCCAGCAGTTTAAGCGGTAGTAGCTATGGCTACACCTTC. Its protein product is CASSLSGSSYGYTF.

This clonotype was counted many times. The J gene is TRBJ1-1, the V gene TRBV5-1, with 7 bases lining up with TRBD1. CDR1 is SGHRS, CDR2 YFSETQ, per germline. The CDR3 spans 14 residues. Trimming removed 3 bases from V and 5 bases from J; junction bases left unmatched: 7. The CDR3: CASSSGQLETEAFF. CDR3 DNA: TGCGCCAGCAGCTCGGGACAGCTCGAAACTGAAGCTTTCTTT.

The chain carries TRBV5-1 and TRBJ1-3, with D perhaps TRBD1 (6 bases). CDR3 length: 14 residues. Germline assignment: CDR1 SGHRS and CDR2 YFSETQ. Trimming pared 4 bases from V and 4 bases from J, leaving 12 bases between. CDR3 nucleotide sequence: TGCGCCAGCAGCGTCAGGGGAGGAGGAAACACCATATATTTT. Encoded protein: CASSVRGGGNTIYF.

This clonotype was detected many times. The chain employs TRBV6-1 and TRBJ2-5; 7 nucleotides align to TRBD1. The V gene's germline CDR1 is MNHNS and CDR2 SASEGT. The CDR3 extends over 13 amino acids. V lost 2 bases to trimming and J lost 4 bases; unmatched junction nucleotides: 1. CDR3 sequence (DNA): TGTGCCAGCAGTGAAAGGGACAGAGAGACCCAGTACTTC. It translates to CASSERDRETQYF.

In its sample, this clonotype was seen many times. The J gene is TRBJ1-5, the V gene TRBV5-1; perhaps TRBD1 as D (5 bases). The CDR3 length is 19 residues. Trimming took off 5 bases at V and 4 bases at J, with 28 bases between the two ends. Per the germline V gene, CDR1 is SGHRS and CDR2 is YFSETQ. The chain's CDR3 is CASSSLQGRLKTKNQPQHF. As DNA, the CDR3 is TGCGCCAGCAGTTCCCTTCAGGGCAGGCTCAAGACTAAGAATCAGCCCCAGCATTTT. Full variable domain (outside the CDR3, taken from reference TRBV5-1 and TRBJ1-5): KAGVTQTPRYLIKTRGQQVTLSCSPISGHRSVSWYQQTPGQGLQFLFEYFSETQRNKGNFPGRFSGRQFSNSRSEMNVSTLELGDSALYLCASSSLQGRLKTKNQPQHFGDGTRLSIL.